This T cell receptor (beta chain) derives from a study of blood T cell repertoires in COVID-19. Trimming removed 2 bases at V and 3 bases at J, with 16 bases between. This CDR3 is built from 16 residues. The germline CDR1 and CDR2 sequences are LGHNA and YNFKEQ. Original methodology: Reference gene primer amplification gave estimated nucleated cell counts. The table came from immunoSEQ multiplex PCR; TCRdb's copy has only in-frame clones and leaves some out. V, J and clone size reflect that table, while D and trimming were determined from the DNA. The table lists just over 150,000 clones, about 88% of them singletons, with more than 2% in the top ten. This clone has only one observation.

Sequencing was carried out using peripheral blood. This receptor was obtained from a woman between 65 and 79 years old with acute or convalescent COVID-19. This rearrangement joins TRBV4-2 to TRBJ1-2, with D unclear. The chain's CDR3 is CASSQNKGDFHYGYTF. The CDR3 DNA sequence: TGTGCCAGCAGCCAAAACAAAGGAGATTTTCACTATGGCTACACCTTC.